These 20 T cell receptor beta chains were sequenced from one sample in a study. TCRdb redid the calling of the 5' RACE reads with MiXCR, one entry per CDR3 protein. The sample records nearly 55,000 distinct CDR3 sequences, about 25% being singletons. The sequencing sample was made of tumor-infiltrating naive CD4+ T cells sorted from the breast tumor. Subset noted: naive CD4+ T cells, CD4+CD45RA+CD25-. These receptors were obtained from a female donor with breast cancer.

This clonotype was counted only a few times. This chain uses TRBV5-1 with TRBJ1-1; D is ambiguous. The V end was cut by 3 bases, the J end by 6 bases, with 12 bases between. The CDR3 length is 13 residues. Germline V gives CDR1 SGHRS, CDR2 YFSETQ. The CDR3 region has the DNA TGCGCCAGCAGCTCGCCAGGTAACGCTGAAGCTTTCTTT. Its translation: CASSSPGNAEAFF.

The chain recombines TRBV20-1 with TRBJ1-2; TRBD1 might be the D (5 bases). CDR1 DFQATT and CDR2 SNEGSKA come from the germline V gene (reference sequence). This CDR3 is built from 13 residues. V was cut by 5 bases and J by 4 bases, with 14 bases left in between. The CDR3 here is CSASDSVGYGYTF. For the CDR3, the DNA is TGCAGTGCTTCCGACAGTGTCGGCTATGGCTACACCTTC.

The rearrangement joins TRBV4-3 to TRBJ2-2; D is uncertain. Germline values: CDR1 LGHNA, CDR2 YSLEER. Trimming pared 5 bases from V and 2 bases from J, leaving 6 bases between. The CDR3 is made up of 13 amino acids. The CDR3 sequence: CASSVINTGELFF. The DNA for the CDR3 is TGCGCCAGCAGCGTAATCAACACCGGGGAGCTGTTTTTT.

Only a few counts were recorded for this clonotype. This chain joins TRBV7-2 and TRBJ1-4, with D uncertain. There are 13 residues in the CDR3. In germline, CDR1 is SGHTA, CDR2 FQGNSA. V was pared by 1 base and J by 8 bases, with 8 bases between. The chain's CDR3 is CASSLGPREKLFF. As DNA, the CDR3 is TGTGCCAGCAGCTTAGGCCCACGGGAAAAACTGTTTTTT.

In this sample, this clonotype turned up many times. The chain couples TRBV5-1 to TRBJ2-6, with D possibly being TRBD1 (5 bases). Germline-derived CDR1 and CDR2 are SGHRS and YFSETQ. V was cut by 0 bases and J by 2 bases, with 6 bases left in between. The CDR3 has 15 residues. CDR3 loop: CASSLEGAGANVLTF. Written as DNA, the CDR3 is TGCGCCAGCAGCTTGGAAGGGGCTGGGGCCAACGTCCTGACTTTC.

The chain joins TRBV28 to TRBJ1-2; D unresolved. Germline V CDR1 and CDR2: MDHEN, SYDVKM. Trimming removed 10 bases at V and 0 bases at J, with 15 bases between. The CDR3 is 14 amino acids. The CDR3 sequence: CATKGDTSNYGYTF. CDR3 nucleotides: TGTGCCACTAAAGGAGACACATCTAACTATGGCTACACCTTC.

Ten or more counts support this clonotype. This sequence joins TRBV7-3 and TRBJ1-6, with TRBD1 as a possible D gene (5 bases). V lost 5 bases and J lost 7, with 18 bases in between. There are 16 residues in the CDR3. Germline CDR1 is SGHTA and CDR2 is FQGTGA. CDR3 bases: TGTGCCAGCAGCGTATCAGGGAATTCCGTCAATTCACCCCTCCACTTT. This gives the protein CASSVSGNSVNSPLHF.

The J gene is TRBJ1-1, the V gene TRBV18; D is uncertain. Trimming left V 1 base short and J 1 base short, with 16 bases between. CDR3 size: 17 residues. Germline-derived CDR1 and CDR2 are KGHSH and LQKENI. The CDR3 region has the DNA TGTGCCAGCTCACCACAATCTAGCGCAGGAAAGAACACTGAAGCTTTCTTT. This sequence encodes CASSPQSSAGKNTEAFF.

The table lists this clonotype with a few counts. This sequence joins TRBV29-1 and TRBJ1-1; the D is unclear. Between the trimmed V and J ends, which lost 4 bases and 0 bases, there was a span of 3 bases. Germline V gene sequence: CDR1 SQVTM, CDR2 ANQGSEA. CDR3 length equals 11 residues. In DNA, the CDR3 is TGCAGCGTTGCAATGAACACTGAAGCTTTCTTT. Translating gives CSVAMNTEAFF.

This chain connects TRBV24-1 to TRBJ2-5; a weak D match, TRBD1 (5 bases). CDR1 and CDR2 (germline): KGHDR, SFDVKD. Between the trimmed V and J ends, which lost 5 bases and 2 bases, there was a span of 8 bases. The CDR3 is 13 amino acids. Written as DNA, the CDR3 is TGTGCCACCAGTGGACAGACTCAAGAGACCCAGTACTTC. Its translation: CATSGQTQETQYF.

This clonotype was seen only a few times. This sequence joins TRBV7-2 and TRBJ1-6, with D perhaps TRBD1 (5 bases). This CDR3 has 13 amino acids. The V and J ends lost 5 bases and 6 bases respectively, with 8 bases between them. Germline V gene sequence: CDR1 SGHTA, CDR2 FQGNSA. The CDR3 protein is CASSGTGNSPLHF. DNA for the CDR3: TGTGCCAGCAGCGGGACTGGTAATTCACCCCTCCACTTT.

The chain is built from TRBV20-1 and TRBJ1-6; maybe TRBD1 (6 bases). The CDR3 runs to 14 residues. The germline V and J ends were trimmed by 8 bases and 5 bases, with 16 bases remaining between them. The germline gives CDR1 DFQATT, CDR2 SNEGSKA (reference sequence). This CDR3 reads CSSPGQTNNSPLHF. The DNA for the CDR3 is TGCAGTTCCCCCGGACAGACAAATAATTCACCCCTCCACTTT.

This clonotype was recorded a few times. The rearrangement joins TRBV5-1 to TRBJ2-7; D may be TRBD1 (6 bases). CDR1 and CDR2 from the germline V gene are SGHRS and YFSETQ. The CDR3 runs to 14 residues. The V gene lost 9 bases and the J gene lost 2 bases, with 18 bases spanning the gap. The CDR3 region is CATGDRRTTYEQYF. CDR3 nucleotides: TGCGCCACCGGAGACAGGAGGACCACCTACGAGCAGTACTTC.

As regards this clonotype: At one of its ends the junction is not consistent with the germline gene, which may arise from a read error. The chain employs TRBV5-1 and TRBJ2-2; maybe TRBD2 (5 bases). CDR3 length equals 11 residues. From germline, CDR1 is SGHRS and CDR2 YFSETQ. CDR3: CASKGTGKLFF. The DNA of the CDR3 is TGCGCCAGCAAAGGAACCGGGAAGCTGTTTTTT.

Only a few counts were recorded for this clonotype. The chain uses TRBV20-1 and TRBJ2-4; 8 nucleotides line up with TRBD2. This CDR3 spans 18 amino acids. The V gene's germline CDR1 is DFQATT and CDR2 SNEGSKA (reference sequence). V shed 3 bases and J 1 base; nucleotides not matched to a gene: 14. The CDR3 reads CSASVPVAGGMAKNIQYF. The CDR3 DNA reads TGCAGTGCTAGTGTACCGGTCGCGGGGGGAATGGCCAAAAACATTCAGTACTTC.

This clonotype was picked up one time. This chain uses TRBV11-3 with TRBJ2-3; no reliable D call. V lost 5 bases and J lost 11, with 17 bases in between. In germline, CDR1 is SGHNT, CDR2 YENEEA. The CDR3 extends over 13 amino acids. The CDR3 region is CASSPSPETQQYF. CDR3 bases: TGTGCCAGCAGCCCCAGTCCCGAGACGCAGCAGTATTTT.

With regard to this clonotype: Being one base from a much bigger clone, this may be a read error. The chain couples TRBV4-1 to TRBJ2-3, with 9 bases matching TRBD2. This CDR3 is 18 amino acids long. The germline V gene has CDR1 MGHRA and CDR2 YSYEKL. The CDR3 loop is CAGSQGGFSGRRTDTQYF. The CDR3 DNA reads as TGCGCCGGCAGCCAGGGGGGGTTTAGCGGGAGACGGACAGATACGCAGTATTTT.

The chain joins TRBV4-1 to TRBJ1-4; tentatively, D is TRBD1 (5 bases). Germline V CDR1 and CDR2: MGHRA, YSYEKL. The CDR3 length is 15 residues. V dropped 1 base and J dropped 3 bases, with 9 bases sitting between them. CDR3 protein: CASSQVWGANEKLFF. Written as DNA, the CDR3 is TGCGCCAGCAGCCAAGTTTGGGGGGCTAATGAAAAACTGTTTTTT.

The table lists this clonotype with many counts. The gene calls are TRBV7-9 and TRBJ2-7; possible D gene TRBD1, 5 bases. The CDR3 runs 15 residues. The V end lost 5 bases, the J end lost 1 base, and 15 bases lay between the germline ends. Germline V gene sequence: CDR1 SEHNR, CDR2 FQNEAQ (reference sequence). DNA for the CDR3: TGTGCCAGCAGCCCTCCTCAGGGTTTGTCCTACGAGCAGTACTTC. Encoded protein: CASSPPQGLSYEQYF. Full variable domain (rest looked up from reference TRBV7-9 and TRBJ2-7): DTGVSQNPRHKITKRGQNVTFRCDPISEHNRLYWYRQTLGQGPEFLTYFQNEAQLEKSRLLSDRFSAERPKGSFSTLEIQRTEQGDSAMYLCASSPPQGLSYEQYFGPGTRLTVT.

Ten or more counts support this clonotype. J is TRBJ1-6 and V is TRBV5-1; TRBD1 matches at 9 bases. CDR1 SGHRS and CDR2 YFSETQ come from the germline V gene. The CDR3 consists of 14 residues. V was clipped by 4 bases and J by 9 bases; unmatched bases: 5. The CDR3 nucleotides read TGCGCCAGCAGCCACGGACAGGGGCGTTCACCCCTCCACTTT. As protein: CASSHGQGRSPLHF.